The rows below give T cell receptor beta chains drawn from one sample of a study of blood T cell repertoires in COVID-19. Only in-frame clones appear in the TCRdb table, and some are missing; sequencing was by immunoSEQ multiplex PCR. Here the sample spans 250,000 to 300,000 clones, approximately 90% being singletons. Material for sequencing was PBMCs or T cells enriched from blood (not recorded which). These receptors were obtained from a middle-aged man who had recovered from COVID-19. The CDR3 runs from the conserved cysteine through the conserved F or W. D genes are given only for firm matches. Only part of the rows carry a size: once, few, many, or a class if the clone is expanded.

clone_size cdr3_length d_call j_call v_call cdr3_nt cdr3_aa
. 15 . TRBJ2-2 TRBV5-5 TGTGCCAGCAGGACAACGGGGGTTGACACCGGGGAGCTGTTTTTT CASRTTGVDTGELFF
few 14 . TRBJ1-1 TRBV11-3 TGTGCCAGCAGCTACCTCCCCAGGGGCACTGAAGCTTTCTTT CASSYLPRGTEAFF
. 15 TRBD1 TRBJ1-6 TRBV4-1 TGCGCCAGCAGTCCTAAGGGACAGGTTAATTCACCCCTCCACTTT CASSPKGQVNSPLHF
. 15 . TRBJ1-6 TRBV7-2 TGTGCCAGCAGCCAACGACAGCTCTATAATTCACCCCTCCACTTT CASSQRQLYNSPLHF
once 16 TRBD2 TRBJ2-2 TRBV9 TGTGCCAGCAGCGGACTAGCGGGATCGAACACCGGGGAGCTGTTTTTT CASSGLAGSNTGELFF
. 14 . TRBJ2-4 TRBV3-1/TRBV3-2 TGTGCCAGCAGCCAAGGAGACTACCGCGGCATTCAGTACTTC CASSQGDYRGIQYF
. 15 . TRBJ2-3 TRBV27 TGTGCCAGCAAACCCCCGGGGTTTTTAGGAGATACGCAGTATTTT CASKPPGFLGDTQYF
. 15 . TRBJ1-6 TRBV25-1 TGTGCCAGCAGTGAACCGACAGGAGATAATTCACCCCTCCACTTT CASSEPTGDNSPLHF
. 15 TRBD1 TRBJ1-2 TRBV2 TGTGCCAGCAGTAAAGAGGACAGGGGGATTCGTGGCTACACCTTC CASSKEDRGIRGYTF
once 13 . TRBJ2-3 TRBV7-2 TGTGCCAGCAGTGGTCACAACACAGATACGCAGTATTTT CASSGHNTDTQYF
. 15 . TRBJ1-3 TRBV6-5 TGTGCCAGCAGGGGACTCACGGACTCTGGAAACACCATATATTTT CASRGLTDSGNTIYF
. 17 . TRBJ1-1 TRBV5-6 TGTGCCAGCAGCTTGCTCCCTGGACAGACAGTTAACACTGAAGCTTTCTTT CASSLLPGQTVNTEAFF
. 15 TRBD1 TRBJ2-1 TRBV16 TGTGCCAGCAGCCGACCGGGACAGGGGGACAATGAGCAGTTCTTC CASSRPGQGDNEQFF
. 16 TRBD2 TRBJ2-7 TRBV7-6 TGTGCCAGCAGCGGACTAGGGGGAGCGGGAGGTTACGAGCAGTACTTC CASSGLGGAGGYEQYF